The 15 T cell receptor beta chains listed next were all sequenced from one sample in a study of human thymus T cells. The data were produced by immunoSEQ multiplex PCR, yet TCRdb's version contains in-frame clones alone and is incomplete. The repertoire consists of 45,000 to 50,000 clones, with roughly 94% occurring once and the leading ten covering approximately 0.15%. Sequences were obtained from blood. These receptors originate from a girl under three years old with a congenital heart defect but otherwise immunologically healthy.

The chain carries TRBV11-2 and TRBJ2-7, with TRBD2 as a possible D gene (5 bases). With 5 bases removed from V and 3 bases from J, the gap between germline ends came to 14 bases. Germline CDR1 reads SGHAT; CDR2 reads FQNNGV. The CDR3 is 14 amino acids. The chain's CDR3 is CASSPSGRGYEQYF. The CDR3 nucleotides are TGTGCCAGCAGCCCCAGCGGCCGTGGCTACGAGCAGTACTTC.

The rearrangement joins TRBV5-4 to TRBJ2-7; D is unresolved. This CDR3 is built from 11 residues. Trimming left V 2 bases short and J 3 bases short, with 3 bases between. Germline V lookup: CDR1 SGHNT, CDR2 YYREEE (reference sequence). The CDR3 spells CASSFGYEQYF. In DNA form, the CDR3 reads TGTGCCAGCAGCTTTGGCTACGAGCAGTACTTC.

The V gene is TRBV6-1, the J gene TRBJ2-5; D is possibly TRBD1 or TRBD2 (5 bases each). The CDR3 is made up of 15 amino acids. Germline-derived CDR1 and CDR2 are MNHNS and SASEGT. The V and J ends lost 0 bases and 7 bases respectively, with 15 bases between them. CDR3 amino acids: CASSEAGVGPGTQYF. CDR3 DNA sequence: TGTGCCAGCAGTGAAGCGGGAGTGGGACCGGGGACCCAGTACTTC.

The chain combines TRBV5-1 with TRBJ2-3, with 7 bases that match TRBD2. The germline V gene encodes CDR1 SGHRS and CDR2 YFSETQ. This CDR3 contains 15 residues. The ends lost 2 bases at V and 1 base at J; junction bases unmatched: 4. The CDR3 sequence is CASSFGLAGTDTQYF. CDR3 nucleotides: TGCGCCAGCAGCTTTGGTCTAGCGGGCACAGATACGCAGTATTTT.

The chain joins TRBV19 to TRBJ1-5; D remains unclear. In germline, CDR1 is LNHDA, CDR2 SQIVND (reference sequence). This CDR3 is built from 13 residues. Trimming took off 7 bases at V and 3 bases at J, with 10 bases between the two ends. In nucleotides, the CDR3 is TGTGCCAGTAAAGACCTGGACAATCAGCCCCAGCATTTT. Its translation: CASKDLDNQPQHF.

The chain carries TRBV4-1 and TRBJ2-3; the D is unclear. V was trimmed by 2 bases and J by 3 bases, leaving 6 bases between them. This CDR3 is built from 13 residues. Germline V lookup: CDR1 MGHRA, CDR2 YSYEKL. CDR3 sequence: CASSQSGTDTQYF. CDR3 nucleotide sequence: TGCGCCAGCAGCCAATCAGGTACAGATACGCAGTATTTT.

V is TRBV5-6 and J is TRBJ2-5; TRBD1 matches at 8 bases. CDR1 is SGHDT, CDR2 YYEEEE, per germline. CDR3 length: 13 residues. V was clipped by 4 bases and J by 6 bases; unmatched bases: 5. CDR3 DNA sequence: TGTGCCAGCAGCCTGCAGGGGGCGCAGACCCAGTACTTC. This gives the protein CASSLQGAQTQYF.

This chain uses TRBV5-6 with TRBJ1-1; D is perhaps TRBD1 (5 bases). There are 15 residues in the CDR3. Germline lookup yields CDR1 SGHDT and CDR2 YYEEEE. V was trimmed by 0 bases and J by 1 base, leaving 10 bases between them. CDR3 nucleotides: TGTGCCAGCAGCTTGGTCGGGCAGGGGAACACTGAAGCTTTCTTT. Encoded protein: CASSLVGQGNTEAFF.

This chain uses TRBV7-6 with TRBJ2-3, with unresolved D. Germline CDR1 SGHVS, CDR2 FNYEAQ. V was cut by 1 base and J by 0 bases, with 8 bases left in between. The CDR3 runs to 15 residues. This CDR3 reads CASSLEASSTDTQYF. As DNA, the CDR3 is TGTGCCAGCAGCTTAGAGGCCTCCAGCACAGATACGCAGTATTTT.

The chain joins TRBV20-1 to TRBJ2-7; TRBD2 aligns across 7 bases. The V and J ends lost 6 bases and 3 bases, in that order; junction bases with no gene match: 2. Germline CDR1 is DFQATT and CDR2 is SNEGSKA (reference sequence). There are 11 residues in the CDR3. CDR3 amino acids: CSARTSYEQYF. CDR3 coding DNA: TGCAGTGCCCGGACTAGCTACGAGCAGTACTTC.

The genes are TRBV15 and TRBJ2-1, with 12 positions matching TRBD2. Germline CDR1 LNHNV, CDR2 YYDKDF (reference sequence). The ends lost 3 bases at V and 4 bases at J; junction bases unmatched: 4. The CDR3 spans 16 residues. CDR3: CATSRAGLAGYNEQFF. CDR3 DNA sequence: TGTGCCACCAGCAGGGCGGGACTAGCGGGTTACAATGAGCAGTTCTTC.

This sequence joins TRBV27 and TRBJ2-3; D ambiguous. CDR1 is MNHEY and CDR2 is SMNVEV in the germline V gene (reference sequence). CDR3 length equals 14 residues. Trimming pared 10 bases from V and 6 bases from J, leaving 20 bases between. In nucleotides, the CDR3 is TGTGCCACTACCCGGGCAGCTTGGTCCGATACGCAGTATTTT. This encodes CATTRAAWSDTQYF.

The chain links TRBV9 to TRBJ1-2, with 11 bases that match TRBD1. The CDR3 has 15 residues. The V and J ends lost 3 bases and 4 bases, in that order; junction bases with no gene match: 5. Germline V gene sequence: CDR1 SGDLS, CDR2 YYNGEE. CDR3 loop: CASSGTGGRVYGYTF. CDR3 coding DNA: TGTGCCAGCAGCGGGACAGGGGGCCGAGTCTATGGCTACACCTTC.

The rearrangement joins TRBV6-5 to TRBJ2-7; D unclear. The CDR3 spans 15 residues. The V gene's germline CDR1 is MNHEY and CDR2 SVGAGI. Trimming removed 5 bases from V and 0 bases from J, with 14 bases in between. The CDR3 region is CASSVGKGLSYEQYF. Written as DNA, the CDR3 is TGTGCCAGCAGTGTGGGCAAGGGCCTCTCCTACGAGCAGTACTTC.

The CDR3 spells CARGTGGDFQETQYF. The CDR3 nucleotides read TGTGCCAGAGGCACAGGCGGCGATTTCCAAGAGACCCAGTACTTC. The J gene is TRBJ2-5, the V gene TRBV6-1; tentatively, D is TRBD1 (5 bases). The germline CDR1 and CDR2 sequences are MNHNS and SASEGT. Trimming took 9 bases from V and 1 from J, leaving 18 bases between them. The CDR3 is 15 residues long.